These T cell receptor beta chains were read from a single sample in a study of molecular identifiers for immune sequencing clone quantification. MiXCR, run by TCRdb on the PCR reads, gives a single entry per CDR3 protein. The sample lists some 100,000 distinct CDR3 sequences; about 35% were seen once. The sequenced material came from naive CD8+ T cells from blood, with Jurkat cell RNA spiked in. These receptors were collected from a human donor in good health. Some libraries in this study had Jurkat cell RNA spiked in. Each CDR3 is given with its conserved first and last residue.

>13|TRBV4-1
CDSSDTIAYEQYF
>16|TRBV11-2
CASSVTGGAGQETQYF
>16|TRBV9
CASSDGDRELNTEAFF
>13|TRBV27
CASRRVVTDTQYF
>19|TRBV9
CASSVASTRPHSSYNAQFF
>13|TRBV29-1
CSVVGGRRDEQYF
>15|TRBV13
CASSLGILTNEKLFF
>13|TRBV20-1
CSAGWQGPYEQNF
>15|TRBV7-9
CASRSQVGRTDTQYF
>16|TRBV7-8
CASSTTVLAHYNEQFF
>17|TRBV28
CASSPKFGTENTGELFF
>15|TRBV7-9
CASSLGLLAVYEQFF
>15|TRBV5-6
CASSELNRAFAEAFF
>13|TRBV11-3
CASSLGEYNEQFF
>16|TRBV28
CASSLWIRQGAYEQYF
>15|TRBV7-9
CASSLASLSTYEQYF
>13|TRBV27
CASSFGGYTEAFF
>13|TRBV9
CASSPPEAGEQYF
>12|TRBV28
CASSLMPEGYTF
>14|TRBV6-6
CASSFLSGNGELFF
>15|TRBV27
CASSFNRDRGGEQYF
>15|TRBV4-2
CASSQGDISPDEQYF
>14|TRBV7-9
CASSQSGTDEKLFF
>14|TRBV6-2/TRBV6-3
CASIPGQRNTEAFF
>12|TRBV28
CASSWDLPGAFF
>13|TRBV28
CASSLDRVYEQYF
>15|TRBV28
CASLGELDSSYEQYF
>15|TRBV3-1
CASSQGQGVDNEQFF
>15|TRBV9
CASCVSQRAPGELFF
>13|TRBV7-8
CASGTSGRDEQFF
>17|TRBV7-7
CASSLARVAVNTGELFF
>12|TRBV7-9
CASSRGLAPQHF
>16|TRBV3-1
CASSQEIGSLQETQYF
>15|TRBV14
CASSSFSARSYVQYF
>17|TRBV28
CASSFFGSDWISYEQYF
>15|TRBV27
CASSSVVAGGTEQFF